Below, one T cell receptor beta chain is given with its context. Its antigen remains unidentified. Base-call qualities are not available, and no considerably larger clone is one nucleotide away. This specimen comes from a study of MAIT cells during Salmonella Paratyphi A infection (dated by TCRdb to about 2017). Notes on the research overall: Adult volunteers aged 18 to 60 swallowed one dose of 1-5x10^3 CFU of S. Paratyphi A strain NVGH308. Ciprofloxacin 500 mg twice daily for 14 days, starting at diagnosis, was given to diagnosed volunteers. Study-wide findings and limitations: Compared with healthy controls, diagnosed volunteers had more expansion or contraction among the top five MAIT clonotypes (roughly 0.56 versus 0.12), suggesting that infection reshaped the repertoire. The availability of volunteer samples limited the sample sizes, but these sizes were considered adequate to detect differences between groups. A significant decrease in the space occupied by over-represented MAIT clonotypes was found from baseline to mid-infection (about 0.15 to 0.097), whereas no significant post-infection difference was found. MAIT TRBV usage was found to be oligoclonal, with TRBV20 and TRBV6 favoured, and appeared to be unchanged by infection.

The label giving this sample's time point can be read as: after infection, following antibiotic treatment. MAIT cells, defined as Valpha7.2+ CD161+ T cells, were identified and sorted by flow cytometry. Circulating MAIT cell TCRbeta repertoires were profiled longitudinally in five or six volunteers in whom enteric fever developed after controlled oral challenge with live Salmonella Paratyphi A. Every diagnosed volunteer provided MAIT cell samples at pre-infection, mid-infection and post-infection timepoints. Enteric fever was diagnosed on the basis of Paratyphi A bacteremia and/or persistent fever above 38 degrees C lasting more than 12 hours. Challenged volunteers were diagnosed with infection sometime between day 4 and day 7 after challenge. For RNA extraction, between roughly 4,500 and 11,000 MAIT cells from each sample were sorted straight into RNAqueous-Micro lysis buffer. Lymphoprep gradient centrifugation was used to isolate peripheral blood mononuclear cells from both the blood samples and the leukocyte cones. A BD FACSAria Fusion or BD FACSAria III sorter was used for cell sorting.

Library preparation used 5' RACE. TCRbeta was amplified in two rounds of PCR using Phusion High-Fidelity polymerase, and the primers added sample-specific barcodes. Template-switch cDNA synthesis with SMARTScribe reverse transcriptase and a TRBC-specific primer was used to generate TCRbeta libraries. The barcoded samples were pooled and then prepared using the NEBNext Ultra DNA Library Prep Kit for Illumina. The libraries were sequenced on an Illumina MiSeq using the MiSeq reagent kit v2, 300 cycles. The authors processed their data as follows. Reads were demultiplexed by barcode with Jemultiplexer and aligned with MiTCR using default parameters. Non-functional sequences were removed with VDJtools, and each clonotype was defined by its amino acid sequence, with frequencies calculated from the assigned sequence reads. Clonal space homeostasis binned clonotypes by frequency as over-represented (0.05-1), large, medium and small. The public reads were reanalyzed by TCRdb: fastp trimming at Q25, MiXCR alignment, in-frame beta chains only. All rows with the same CDR3 protein become a single entry with the most common DNA and genes. TCRdb, not the original authors, processed these V and J calls. In all, the sample holds 1,500 or so distinct CDR3 sequences, and roughly 70% of those were seen once. The ten top clones hold around half of the sample.

Looking up the germline V gene yields CDR1 SGHTA and CDR2 FQGNSA. From cysteine to phenylalanine, the CDR3 is 14 amino acids long. The read is trimmed to its CDR3 DNA, 42 bases read in frame from base 1. Cut back by 2 bases and 7 bases, the V and J ends lie 11 bases apart. This sequence was found in a person aged 18 to 75 who was deliberately infected with Salmonella Paratyphi A in a paratyphoid fever challenge study. This receptor chain uses TRBV7-2 and TRBJ1-4; TRBD1 is perhaps the D gene, given 5 matching bases. The sample was MAIT cells from blood, taken at the last sampling point of the challenge study. The nucleotides read TGTGCCAGCAGCTTACTGGACACGGGTGAAAAACTGTTTTTT. Translated, it gives CASSLLDTGEKLFF.